This T cell receptor beta chain was captured in a study of blood T cell repertoires in COVID-19. Sequencing used immunoSEQ multiplex PCR; TCRdb keeps in-frame clones, though not all of them. The data contain about 210,000 clones, about nine tenths of them singletons. Unmatched junction bases numbered 12, after V lost 10 bases and J lost 5 bases. Germline V gene lookup returns CDR1 KGHDR and CDR2 SFDVKD. This CDR3 has 16 amino acids. This TCR was recovered from a woman between 40 and 50 years old with acute COVID-19. The rearrangement joins TRBV24-1 to TRBJ2-2; 10 bases line up with TRBD1. Sequenced: PBMCs or T cells enriched from blood (not recorded which). CDR3 region: CATKGQGEKKTGELFF. CDR3 in DNA: TGTGCCACTAAAGGACAGGGGGAGAAAAAAACCGGGGAGCTGTTTTTT.